Following are 6 T cell receptor beta chains from one sample sequenced in a study of spatial heterogeneity in lung cancer. Regarding time point: sample taken at primary tumor resection. Whole RNA was taken from tumor, nontumor lung or frozen PBMC; it was then sequenced unsorted. Each CDR3 protein is one row after TCRdb ran MiXCR on the 5' RACE reads. The sample shows approximately 52,000 distinct CDR3 sequences, approximately 7% of them seen only once. The sample here was PBMCs, taken at surgery. The receptor set was obtained from a female donor with early-stage non-small cell lung cancer.

At least ten counts were recorded for this clonotype. At one end, the junction sequence differs from germline, possibly due to a read error. The chain is built from TRBV6-2 or TRBV6-3 and TRBJ2-3; D perhaps matches TRBD1 (6 bases). Germline CDR1 MNHEY, CDR2 SVGEGT. The CDR3 loop spans 11 amino acids. The chain's CDR3 is CASSSLTDRNF. The CDR3 region has the DNA TGTGCCAGCAGTTCCCTGACGGACAGAAATTTT.

This clonotype was picked up many times. The chain has TRBV7-6 and TRBJ2-7; 10 positions agree with TRBD1. The CDR3 sequence is 15 residues long. CDR1 is SGHVS, CDR2 FNYEAQ, per germline. V shed 5 bases and J 3 bases; nucleotides not matched to a gene: 7. The CDR3 reads CASSTGQGVNYEQYF. For the CDR3, the DNA is TGTGCCAGCAGCACTGGACAGGGGGTAAACTACGAGCAGTACTTC.

This clonotype was picked up many times. This sequence joins TRBV2 and TRBJ2-3; 10 bases are a match to TRBD2. Trimming removed 2 bases from V and 4 bases from J; junction bases left unmatched: 3. The CDR3 sequence is 15 residues long. Germline CDR1 and CDR2: SNHLY and FYNNEI. The chain's CDR3 is CASSELAGGADTQYF. CDR3 coding DNA: TGTGCCAGCAGTGAATTAGCGGGGGGAGCAGATACGCAGTATTTT.

This clonotype was counted only a few times. The rearrangement joins TRBV7-2 to TRBJ1-2, with D unclear. The CDR3 contains 15 residues. Germline assignment: CDR1 SGHTA and CDR2 FQGNSA. V lost 0 bases and J 4 bases, leaving 12 bases between the germline ends. The CDR3, as DNA: TGTGCCAGCAGCTTAGCGCGGACGACGATCTATGGCTACACCTTC. Translating it yields CASSLARTTIYGYTF.

The chain employs TRBV7-2 and TRBJ2-7; no definite D call. CDR3 length: 14 residues. The germline V and J ends were trimmed by 1 base and 2 bases, with 9 bases remaining between them. Germline values: CDR1 SGHTA, CDR2 FQGNSA. CDR3 region: CASSLGLTTYEQYF. The DNA for the CDR3 is TGTGCCAGCAGCTTAGGCCTAACTACCTACGAGCAGTACTTC.

This clonotype was observed many times. This rearrangement joins TRBV7-2 to TRBJ1-5; D is uncertain. The germline V gene has CDR1 SGHTA and CDR2 FQGNSA. The CDR3 consists of 15 residues. V was shortened by 1 base and J by 7 bases, with 14 bases between the two germline ends. As DNA, the CDR3 is TGTGCCAGCAGCTTAGTTCGGTCAATGAACCAGCCCCAGCATTTT. Its protein is CASSLVRSMNQPQHF.